A single sample is the source of the 3 T cell receptor beta chains below, sequenced in a study of cytomegalovirus exposure and HLA in healthy donors. PCR used 60 Vbeta primers and 13 Jbeta primers. Repertoires were generated with immunoSEQ multiplex PCR, while TCRdb's copy carries only in-frame clones and drops some. The sample holds 90,000 to 130,000 clones, around three quarters seen once. The sequenced material came from PBMCs. The receptors come from a man younger than 45 in good health and CMV-seropositive.

The J gene is TRBJ2-2, the V gene TRBV19; TRBD1 matches at 9 bases. CDR1 and CDR2 (germline): LNHDA, SQIVND (reference sequence). CDR3 size: 14 residues. The ends lost 7 bases at V and 2 bases at J; junction bases unmatched: 2. The CDR3 DNA reads as TGTGCCAGTACACAGGGGGCCAACACCGGGGAGCTGTTTTTT. Amino acids: CASTQGANTGELFF.

The CDR3: CASSQDHRGGQPQHF. CDR3 bases: TGTGCCAGCAGCCAAGACCACAGGGGTGGGCAGCCCCAGCATTTT. The gene calls are TRBV4-2 and TRBJ1-5, with 7 bases fitting TRBD1. Trimming took 0 bases from V and 7 from J; bases not matched to a gene: 6. The CDR3 runs to 15 residues. CDR1 and CDR2 (germline): LGHNA, YNFKEQ.

This clone is a singleton in its sample. The V gene is TRBV29-1, the J gene TRBJ2-7; D gene ambiguous. The ends were cut back, 7 bases at V and 7 bases at J, with 17 bases in the middle. The CDR3 is made up of 12 amino acids. Germline V gene data show CDR1 as SQVTM and CDR2 as ANQGSEA. CDR3 coding DNA: TGCAGCGCCCGTAGCCCCAGTTGTGAGCAGTACTTC. Translating it yields CSARSPSCEQYF.